This T cell receptor beta chain is drawn from a study of shared clonotypes between healthy human individuals. As to this clone: Its antigen is not identified.

V was clipped by 4 bases and J by 5 bases, with 15 bases between them. CDR1 and CDR2 (germline): MDHEN, SYDVKM. This CDR3 is built from 14 residues. Healthy adults negative for HIV, lacking recent acute infections or vaccinations, served as donors. Sequenced by immunoSEQ multiplex PCR; TCRdb stores in-frame clones only, minus some. The data contain some 2,000,000 clones, 90% to 97% of them singletons. Study-level results: Clonotypes shared by all four donors outscored non-shared clonotypes in generation probability.

This receptor was taken from a man aged 18-30 years in good health. Sequenced material: naive CD4+ T cells sorted from blood. The subset: CD45RA+ positively selected. The chain uses TRBV28 and TRBJ2-7; D may be TRBD2 (6 bases). As DNA, the CDR3 is TGTGCCAGCAGTTCCTCCAGCCAGCGGGACGAGCAGTACTTC. Encoded protein: CASSSSSQRDEQYF.